The 27 T cell receptor beta chains reported below all come from one sample, sequenced in a study of blood T cell repertoires in COVID-19. The method was immunoSEQ multiplex PCR; TCRdb's version includes in-frame clones alone and lacks a portion of them. This sample carries some 120,000 clones, approximately 88% of them seen once, and the ten largest clones take around 12%. The source material was peripheral blood. The receptors derive from a woman between 25 and 40 years old who had recovered from COVID-19.

Details on this clone: One end of the junction does not line up with germline, which may come from a read error. V and J are TRBV7-7 and TRBJ2-1, with D possibly matching TRBD2 (6 bases). The germline V gene encodes CDR1 SSHAT and CDR2 FNYEAQ (reference sequence). The CDR3 length is 15 residues. The CDR3 loop reads CASSLSEGLRNEQFF. CDR3 bases: TGTGCTAGCAGCTTATCGGAGGGACTTCGTAATGAGCAGTTCTTC. The full variable domain, its missing parts supplied by reference TRBV7-7 and TRBJ2-1, is GAGVSQSPRYKVTKRGQDVTLRCDPISSHATLYWYQQALGQGPEFLTYFNYEAQPDKSGLPSDRFSAERPEGSISTLTIQRTEQRDSAMYRCASSLSEGLRNEQFFGPGTRLTVL.

The rearrangement joins TRBV4-1 to TRBJ1-1; D call uncertain. The CDR3 covers 14 residues. V lost 1 base and J 2 bases, leaving 8 bases between the germline ends. From germline, CDR1 is MGHRA and CDR2 YSYEKL. The CDR3 DNA reads TGCGCCAGCAGCCAAGCGAGGAGCAACACTGAAGCTTTCTTT. Translating it yields CASSQARSNTEAFF.

V usage is TRBV12-3 or TRBV12-4 and J usage is TRBJ2-1, with a tentative D call TRBD2 (5 bases). The CDR3 totals 13 residues. V lost 5 bases to trimming and J lost 6 bases, with 11 bases between them. CDR3 region: CASSDTSRNEQFF. CDR3 bases: TGTGCCAGCAGTGATACTAGTCGCAATGAGCAGTTCTTC.

The chain employs TRBV5-1 and TRBJ2-7; the D gene is possibly TRBD1 (6 bases). V shed 4 bases and J shed 0 bases, with 11 bases lying between them. Germline V gene lookup returns CDR1 SGHRS and CDR2 YFSETQ. This CDR3 comprises 14 residues. The CDR3 loop is CASSTGSSSYEQYF. The DNA for the CDR3 is TGCGCCAGCAGCACAGGGTCTAGCTCCTACGAGCAGTACTTC.

This clone showed up just once. The V gene is TRBV2, the J gene TRBJ2-7; TRBD1 aligns across 12 bases. This CDR3 is 14 amino acids long. The germline CDR1 and CDR2 sequences are SNHLY and FYNNEI. V trimming: 5 bases; J trimming: 6 bases; junction bases outside the gene matches: 5. The CDR3 reads CASSRGQGALEQYF. The CDR3 region has the DNA TGTGCCAGCAGTCGGGGACAGGGGGCCCTCGAGCAGTACTTC.

This chain uses TRBV2 with TRBJ2-3; tentative D call: TRBD2 (6 bases). Germline assignment: CDR1 SNHLY and CDR2 FYNNEI. This CDR3 is 15 amino acids long. The germline V and J ends were trimmed by 9 bases and 6 bases, with 22 bases remaining between them. The CDR3: CASQGWGLGRDTQYF. The DNA of the CDR3 is TGTGCCAGTCAGGGCTGGGGACTGGGGCGGGATACGCAGTATTTT.

The genes are TRBV21-1 and TRBJ2-3; TRBD1 was called by the table and not checked on the DNA. TRBV21-1 is a known pseudogene. The CDR3 has 15 residues. The CDR3 protein is CASSKRGFEAYTQYF. CDR3 nucleotide sequence: TGTGCCAGCAGCAAAAGGGGGTTTGAGGCATATACGCAGTATTTT.

This chain joins TRBV29-1 and TRBJ1-2; possible D gene TRBD1, 6 bases. Trimming took 8 bases from V and 4 from J, leaving 14 bases between them. Germline-derived CDR1 and CDR2 are SQVTM and ANQGSEA. This CDR3 has 12 amino acids. The CDR3 is CSPKGQRYGYTF. As DNA, the CDR3 is TGCAGCCCTAAAGGACAGCGCTATGGCTACACCTTC.

CDR3 amino acids: CASSQTSGNYNEQFF. The CDR3 DNA is TGTGCCAGCAGCCAGACTAGCGGAAACTACAATGAGCAGTTCTTC. J is TRBJ2-1 and V is TRBV3-1 (or the pseudogene TRBV3-2); the match to TRBD2 covers 9 bases. Germline CDR1 LGHDT, CDR2 YNNKEL (reference sequence). CDR3 length equals 15 residues. J gave up 3 bases and V 3 bases, and 3 bases lay outside the gene matches.

The V gene is TRBV30, the J gene TRBJ1-1; D not resolved. Germline V CDR1 and CDR2: GTSNPN, SVGIG (reference sequence). V was pared by 0 bases and J by 0 bases, with 5 bases between. The CDR3 is made up of 13 amino acids. Written as DNA, the CDR3 is TGTGCCTGGAGTGTACAAGTGAACACTGAAGCTTTCTTT. Translated: CAWSVQVNTEAFF.

The V and J genes are TRBV2 and TRBJ1-6; D gene uncertain. Germline V gives CDR1 SNHLY, CDR2 FYNNEI. The CDR3 is made up of 14 amino acids. With 11 bases removed from V and 7 bases from J, the gap between germline ends came to 18 bases. Here the CDR3 DNA reads TGTGCCGGAAAGTCGGGAGCGGCGAATTCACCCCTCCACTTT. This sequence encodes CAGKSGAANSPLHF. Variable domain in full (rest from reference TRBV2 and TRBJ1-6): EPEVTQTPSHQVTQMGQEVILRCVPISNHLYFYWYRQILGQKVEFLVSFYNNEISEKSEIFDDQFSVERPDGSNFTLKIRSTKLEDSAMYFCAGKSGAANSPLHFGNGTRLTVT.

The chain uses TRBV19 and TRBJ2-3; D is unresolved. Trimming left V 6 bases short and J 5 bases short, with 6 bases between. This CDR3 has 11 residues. Germline V lookup: CDR1 LNHDA, CDR2 SQIVND (reference sequence). The DNA of the CDR3 is TGTGCCAGTAGATTTATAGATACGCAGTATTTT. Its protein product is CASRFIDTQYF.

In its sample, this clone was seen a few times. The gene calls are TRBV6-5 and TRBJ1-4; D is perhaps TRBD1 (6 bases). This CDR3 spans 16 amino acids. V gave up 0 bases and J gave up 6 bases, with 14 bases separating them. CDR1 and CDR2 from the germline V gene are MNHEY and SVGAGI. CDR3 sequence reads: CASSYSGDIRHEKLFF. The CDR3, as DNA: TGTGCCAGCAGTTACTCGGGGGACATACGTCATGAAAAACTGTTTTTT.

This clone came up a few times. V and J are TRBV5-6 and TRBJ1-1; the D is unclear. Germline-derived CDR1 and CDR2 are SGHDT and YYEEEE. This CDR3 contains 17 residues. V lost 2 bases and J 1 base, leaving 18 bases between the germline ends. Written as DNA, the CDR3 is TGTGCCAGCAGCTTTGGGTGGACGGGCGGGCAGAACACTGAAGCTTTCTTT. Translated, it gives CASSFGWTGGQNTEAFF.

This clone was detected only a few times. The gene calls are TRBV27 and TRBJ1-6, with 10 bases matching TRBD1. V shed 5 bases and J 7 bases; nucleotides not matched to a gene: 8. Germline CDR1 reads MNHEY; CDR2 reads SMNVEV (reference sequence). CDR3 length: 16 amino acids. The CDR3 here is CASSNPGQGRNSPLHF. CDR3 in DNA: TGTGCCAGCAGTAACCCGGGACAGGGGAGGAATTCACCCCTCCACTTT.

The table lists this clone with a count of one. This chain uses TRBV27 with TRBJ2-1, with D perhaps matching TRBD2 (5 bases). This CDR3 comprises 15 residues. Trimming removed 3 bases from V and 3 bases from J, with 12 bases in between. From germline, CDR1 is MNHEY and CDR2 SMNVEV (reference sequence). The CDR3 sequence is CASSFRAGNYNEQFF. For the CDR3, the DNA is TGTGCCAGCAGTTTTAGGGCCGGGAACTACAATGAGCAGTTCTTC.

The V and J genes are TRBV11-3 and TRBJ2-7; 9 bases agree with TRBD1. Looked up from germline, CDR1 is SGHNT and CDR2 is YENEEA. V trimming: 5 bases; J trimming: 3 bases; junction bases outside the gene matches: 11. CDR3 length: 16 residues. The CDR3 DNA sequence: TGTGCCAGCAGCCCCGGAGGGACAGGGACACTCTACGAGCAGTACTTC. Amino acids: CASSPGGTGTLYEQYF.

The chain combines TRBV9 with TRBJ1-1; tentative D call: TRBD1 (6 bases). The CDR3 covers 14 residues. V gave up 4 bases and J gave up 1 base, with 11 bases separating them. The germline V gene has CDR1 SGDLS and CDR2 YYNGEE. CDR3 residues: CASSTTGTNTEAFF. The CDR3 coding sequence is TGTGCCAGCAGCACCACAGGGACGAACACTGAAGCTTTCTTT.

The chain links TRBV3-1 (or the pseudogene TRBV3-2) to TRBJ2-3; 7 positions agree with TRBD1. V lost 2 bases and J lost 5; bases outside the gene matches: 10. Germline-derived CDR1 and CDR2 are LGHDT and YNNKEL (reference sequence). The CDR3 is made up of 16 amino acids. CDR3 region: CASSQSSTGMVDTQYF. As DNA, the CDR3 is TGTGCCAGCAGCCAATCTTCGACAGGGATGGTAGATACGCAGTATTTT.

The chain combines TRBV11-2 with TRBJ2-5; TRBD1 agrees at 11 bases. CDR1 is SGHAT and CDR2 is FQNNGV in the germline V gene. The CDR3 has 14 amino acids. V shed 5 bases and J 5 bases; nucleotides not matched to a gene: 4. The CDR3 coding sequence is TGTGCCAGCAGCACCGGACAGGGGGCGGAGACCCAGTACTTC. Amino acid sequence: CASSTGQGAETQYF.

This clone was seen just once. The chain links TRBV7-9 to TRBJ2-1; TRBD1 might be the D (6 bases). Germline CDR1 reads SEHNR; CDR2 reads FQNEAQ (reference sequence). This CDR3 spans 11 amino acids. CDR3: CAASQGSEQFF. CDR3 sequence (DNA): TGTGCTGCCTCGCAGGGGAGTGAGCAGTTCTTC.

The chain couples TRBV27 to TRBJ2-3, with 11 bases fitting TRBD2. Trimming cost V 6 bases and J 2 bases; bases outside gene matches: 7. This CDR3 is 16 amino acids long. Germline CDR1 MNHEY, CDR2 SMNVEV (reference sequence). This CDR3 reads CASRAPSGGTTDTQYF. The CDR3 nucleotides read TGTGCCAGCAGAGCCCCTAGCGGGGGGACCACAGATACGCAGTATTTT.

The chain is built from TRBV6-6 and TRBJ1-2; TRBD1 agrees at 8 bases. The CDR3 contains 15 residues. The germline V gene encodes CDR1 MNHNY and CDR2 SVGAGI (reference sequence). V was clipped by 2 bases and J by 4 bases; unmatched bases: 6. Written as DNA, the CDR3 is TGTGCCAGCAGTTACGAGGGACAGGTGATCTATGGCTACACCTTC. Encoded protein: CASSYEGQVIYGYTF.

The chain employs TRBV6-1 and TRBJ1-2; TRBD1 might be the D (5 bases). Germline V gene sequence: CDR1 MNHNS, CDR2 SASEGT. The V end was cut by 3 bases, the J end by 2 bases, with 13 bases between. The CDR3 is 15 amino acids. DNA of the CDR3: TGTGCCAGCAGTGAGATTTTGGCAGGGAACTATGGCTACACCTTC. Its translation: CASSEILAGNYGYTF.

This CDR3 reads CAWSVGPTDSSYGYTF. In nucleotides, the CDR3 is TGTGCCTGGAGTGTAGGCCCGACGGACAGCTCCTATGGCTACACCTTC. This chain links TRBV30 with TRBJ1-2; maybe TRBD1 (6 bases). Germline V gives CDR1 GTSNPN, CDR2 SVGIG (reference sequence). The CDR3 totals 16 residues. Between the trimmed V and J ends, which lost 0 bases and 4 bases, there was a span of 18 bases.

The V gene is TRBV6-5, the J gene TRBJ2-1, with D perhaps matching TRBD2 (6 bases). The CDR3 is 15 amino acids. The V gene lost 2 bases and the J gene lost 6 bases, with 14 bases spanning the gap. CDR1 MNHEY and CDR2 SVGAGI come from the germline V gene. The CDR3 DNA follows: TGTGCCAGCAGTTACATAGGGACTGGGCTCAATGAGCAGTTCTTC. Its protein is CASSYIGTGLNEQFF.

This clone was seen more than once but under ten times. In DNA form, the CDR3 reads TGTGCCAGCAGTGTGGGCCCGGCCAATGAGCAGTTCTTC. Amino acid sequence: CASSVGPANEQFF. V and J are TRBV2 and TRBJ2-1; D unresolved. The V end was cut by 4 bases, the J end by 6 bases, with 10 bases between. The CDR3 loop spans 13 amino acids. From germline, CDR1 is SNHLY and CDR2 FYNNEI.